The rows below give T cell receptor beta chains drawn from one sample of a study of T-cell reconstitution after alpha-beta-depleted transplantation in children. TCRdb redid the calling of the PCR reads with MiXCR, one entry per CDR3 protein. The sample lists hundreds of thousands of distinct CDR3 sequences; about a sixth were seen once. This specimen was PBMCs, mostly from graft donor cells, taken 360 days after TCRalphabeta/CD19-depleted stem cell transplant. These receptors all come from a boy under three years old who had a stem cell transplant for Wiskott-Aldrich syndrome, so the T cells may come from the graft donor. Each CDR3 is given with its conserved first and last residue. D genes are given only for firm matches. Rows give clone size only sometimes, using once, few, many, or a class for an expanded clone.

TRBV7-2,.,TRBD2,TRBJ2-3,TGTGCCAGCAGCTTAGTAGTTGCGGGAGGGGGGACAGATACGCAGTATTTT,CASSLVVAGGGTDTQYF
TRBV4-1,few,.,TRBJ2-5,TGCGCCAGCAGCCAAGATTTCGGAGAAACCCAGTACTTC,CASSQDFGETQYF
TRBV7-8,few,.,TRBJ2-7,TGTGCCAGCAGCTTCCACCACTACGAGCAGTACTTC,CASSFHHYEQYF
TRBV4-2,many,TRBD2,TRBJ2-6,TGTGCCAGCAGCCAACGACTAGCGGGGAGGTCTGGGGCCAACGTCCTGACTTTC,CASSQRLAGRSGANVLTF
TRBV12-3/TRBV12-4,.,.,TRBJ2-7,TGTGCCAGCAGTTCCAAGGCGGTTCAAGCCTACGAGCAGTACTTC,CASSSKAVQAYEQYF
TRBV7-7,few,.,TRBJ2-2,TGTGCCAGCAGCTTTCGGTGGGAGTCCGGGGAGCTGTTTTTT,CASSFRWESGELFF
TRBV7-9,many,.,TRBJ2-3,TGTGCCAGCAGCTTGGGGCCTTCGGGTACGCAGTATTTT,CASSLGPSGTQYF
TRBV25-1,.,TRBD1,TRBJ1-4,TGTGCCAGCAGTGAATGGGGACAGGGTCAAACTAATGAAAAACTGTTTTTT,CASSEWGQGQTNEKLFF
TRBV7-2,many,TRBD1,TRBJ2-7,TGTGCCAGCAGCTACCAGACAGGGGCCCTTTACGAGCAGTACTTC,CASSYQTGALYEQYF
TRBV6-2/TRBV6-3,.,.,TRBJ2-7,TGTGCCAGTCGGGACCTCCTGAGCTCCTACGAGCAGTACTTC,CASRDLLSSYEQYF
TRBV7-7,few,.,TRBJ2-5,TGTGCCAGCAGCTTAGCGGGACGGCCCGGAGAGACCCAGTACTTC,CASSLAGRPGETQYF
TRBV10-2,once,.,TRBJ1-6,TGCGCCAGCAGTGAGCATCAAGGCATGGCCTATAATTCACCCCTCCACTTT,CASSEHQGMAYNSPLHF
TRBV6-1,few,.,TRBJ2-2,TGTGCCAGTTCCCCCTTAGGTATAGGAACCGGGGAGCTGTTTTTT,CASSPLGIGTGELFF
TRBV2,few,TRBD1,TRBJ2-7,TGTGCCAGCCGGACAGGACGGGGTAACTACGAGCAGTACTTC,CASRTGRGNYEQYF
TRBV5-1,few,.,TRBJ2-1,TGCGCCAGCAGCTCTGCGGGGCTTTTCTTTGAGCAGTTCTTC,CASSSAGLFFEQFF
TRBV4-3,.,TRBD1,TRBJ2-2,TGCGCCAGCAGCCAGGGACAGGGGAACACCGGGGAGCTGTTTTTT,CASSQGQGNTGELFF
TRBV2,many,.,TRBJ2-3,TGTGCCAGCAGTCCGTGGGTACGGGGGAGGTCGGATACGCAGTATTTT,CASSPWVRGRSDTQYF